This T cell receptor beta chain was retrieved from a study of shared clonotypes between healthy human individuals. Trimming pared 7 bases from V and 4 bases from J, leaving 20 bases between. Germline V gives CDR1 WNHNN, CDR2 SYGVQD (reference sequence). The CDR3 loop spans 16 amino acids. Some clones are missing from TCRdb's copy, which holds only in-frame ones; the method was immunoSEQ multiplex PCR. There are about 1.5 million clones in the sample; approximately 97% occur only once, and roughly 1.1% lies in the top ten. The sample comprised naive CD4+ T cells sorted from blood. The subset was: CD45RA+ positively selected. This chain links TRBV10-1 with TRBJ2-1; the D gene is possibly TRBD2 (6 bases). This TCR derives from a man aged 25 to 45 in good health. In nucleotides, the CDR3 is TGCGCCAGCATCCCCCACGAGTCCGGGGGTTACAATGAGCAGTTCTTC. It is translated as CASIPHESGGYNEQFF.